Following are 21 T cell receptor beta chains from one sample sequenced in a study of cytomegalovirus exposure and HLA in healthy donors. The PCR used 60 Vbeta and 13 Jbeta primers. The table came from immunoSEQ multiplex PCR; TCRdb's copy has only in-frame clones and leaves some out. The repertoire holds approximately 82,000 clones, with roughly a tenth as singletons. The sequenced material came from PBMCs. The origin of the receptors is a man aged 55 to 70 in good health and CMV-seropositive.

This clone was counted only a few times. This chain uses TRBV18 with TRBJ1-5, with a possible D match to TRBD1 (6 bases). Trimming removed 0 bases from V and 8 bases from J, with 17 bases in between. This CDR3 spans 16 amino acids. Germline V CDR1 and CDR2: KGHSH, LQKENI. The CDR3 DNA follows: TGTGCCAGCTCACCACCCTCGGGGGGGCTATTCAAGCCCCAGCATTTT. Residues: CASSPPSGGLFKPQHF.

This chain uses TRBV19 with TRBJ2-6; tentatively, D is TRBD2 (5 bases). V lost 7 bases and J 3 bases, leaving 13 bases between the germline ends. The CDR3 length is 15 residues. Per germline, CDR1 LNHDA and CDR2 SQIVND (reference sequence). The CDR3 here is CASTTGFGGANVLTF. CDR3 DNA sequence: TGTGCCAGTACGACGGGGTTTGGTGGGGCCAACGTCCTGACTTTC.

This sequence joins TRBV27 and TRBJ2-3; D uncertain. V was clipped by 5 bases and J by 0 bases, with 12 bases between them. CDR3 length: 15 amino acids. Looked up from germline, CDR1 is MNHEY and CDR2 is SMNVEV (reference sequence). DNA of the CDR3: TGTGCCAGCAGTCCCCAAAAGGAGAGCACAGATACGCAGTATTTT. Amino acids: CASSPQKESTDTQYF.

A few counts support this clone. The V and J genes are TRBV29-1 and TRBJ2-7, with TRBD2 matching over 9 bases. Germline loops: CDR1 SQVTM, CDR2 ANQGSEA. J was trimmed by 4 bases and V by 4 bases; bases with no gene match: 5. The CDR3 extends over 13 amino acids. The CDR3 loop is CSVASREGYEQYF. CDR3 bases: TGCAGCGTTGCGTCGCGGGAGGGGTACGAGCAGTACTTC.

V gene TRBV4-2 combines with J gene TRBJ2-2, with 7 bases identical to TRBD1. J gave up 5 bases and V 0 bases, and 3 bases lay outside the gene matches. The CDR3 spans 15 residues. Germline values: CDR1 LGHNA, CDR2 YNFKEQ. The CDR3 sequence is CASSQDRGKTGELFF. DNA for the CDR3: TGTGCCAGCAGCCAAGACAGGGGGAAAACCGGGGAGCTGTTTTTT.

The chain has TRBV5-4 and TRBJ2-7; 8 nucleotides align to TRBD2. Germline V gives CDR1 SGHNT, CDR2 YYREEE (reference sequence). V dropped 4 bases and J dropped 1; count of bases not matched to a gene: 10. This CDR3 spans 16 amino acids. In DNA form, the CDR3 reads TGTGCCAGCAGCCGAACGGGGGGGCCGGTATCCTACGAGCAGTACGTC. Its translation: CASSRTGGPVSYEQYV.

This clone was counted a few times. This sequence joins TRBV5-6 and TRBJ1-4; D possibly corresponds to TRBD1 (5 bases). Trimming took off 5 bases at V and 8 bases at J, with 13 bases between the two ends. The CDR3 has 13 residues. CDR1 and CDR2 from the germline V gene are SGHDT and YYEEEE. Here the CDR3 DNA reads TGTGCCAGCAGTGGGGCCCCACGGGAAAAACTGTTTTTT. It is translated as CASSGAPREKLFF.

The chain carries TRBV29-1 and TRBJ1-4; TRBD1 is a possible D gene (5 bases). Trimming cost V 7 bases and J 8 bases, with 14 bases left between them. The CDR3 extends over 12 amino acids. Germline assignment: CDR1 SQVTM and CDR2 ANQGSEA. CDR3 protein: CSGGVGNEKLFF. As DNA, the CDR3 is TGCAGCGGGGGGGTAGGGAACGAAAAACTGTTTTTT.

CDR3 in amino acids: CAPLGDREADTQYF. DNA for the CDR3: TGTGCCCCCCTTGGGGACAGGGAGGCAGATACGCAGTATTTT. The V and J genes are TRBV10-3 and TRBJ2-3, with 9 bases matching TRBD1. The CDR3 runs 14 residues. Germline values: CDR1 ENHRY, CDR2 SYGVKD. The V segment lost 11 bases and the J segment 4 bases; nucleotides outside the gene matches: 10.

This clone was seen a handful of times. This chain joins TRBV27 and TRBJ1-2, with 12 bases fitting TRBD1. The trim removed 4 bases at V and 8 bases at J, leaving 14 bases unmatched. Looked up from germline, CDR1 is MNHEY and CDR2 is SMNVEV (reference sequence). This CDR3 contains 17 residues. CDR3 nucleotides: TGTGCCAGCAGTTCCCCGGGACAGGGGGCTTTGGGAGAAGGCTACACCTTC. Translating gives CASSSPGQGALGEGYTF.

The chain joins TRBV2 to TRBJ2-1; tentative D call: TRBD1 (6 bases). This CDR3 comprises 12 residues. CDR1 is SNHLY, CDR2 FYNNEI, per germline. V gave up 10 bases and J gave up 8 bases, with 15 bases separating them. CDR3 in DNA: TGTGCCAAACGGGACATTCAGCATGAGCAGTTCTTC. Translated, it gives CAKRDIQHEQFF.

This clone came up many times. This rearrangement joins TRBV7-9 to TRBJ2-7, with D perhaps matching TRBD2 (6 bases). Germline lookup yields CDR1 SEHNR and CDR2 FQNEAQ (reference sequence). The CDR3 has 14 residues. V lost 1 base and J lost 1, with 8 bases in between. CDR3: CASSLDAGSYEQYV. The CDR3 region has the DNA TGTGCCAGCAGCTTAGATGCGGGGTCCTACGAGCAGTACGTC.

This clone was observed a handful of times. This chain connects TRBV5-1 to TRBJ2-2; D might be TRBD1 (8 bases). Trimming pared 4 bases from V and 4 bases from J, leaving 17 bases between. The V gene's germline CDR1 is SGHRS and CDR2 YFSETQ. The CDR3 loop spans 16 amino acids. CDR3 bases: TGCGCCAGCAGCACGGGGGGACAGGAGGTCACCGGGGAGCTGTTTTTT. The encoded protein is CASSTGGQEVTGELFF.

The chain combines TRBV29-1 with TRBJ2-3; 8 bases are a match to TRBD2. With V trimmed by 8 bases and J by 2 bases, 15 bases remained unmatched. The CDR3 contains 16 residues. Germline CDR1 SQVTM, CDR2 ANQGSEA. The CDR3 sequence is CSILAGLRLNTDTQYF. The CDR3 DNA reads as TGCAGCATCTTAGCGGGGCTGCGTCTAAACACAGATACGCAGTATTTT.

Concerning this clone itself: This specimen includes other DNA sequences encoding the same CDR3. The CDR3 DNA sequence: TGTGCCAGCAGGGGTAGAGGCAGTGAGGAAAAACTGTTTTTT. Its protein product is CASRGRGSEEKLFF. The V gene is TRBV2, the J gene TRBJ1-4; D unclear. Germline CDR1 SNHLY, CDR2 FYNNEI. This CDR3 is built from 14 residues. Trimming stripped 6 bases from V and 8 bases from J, with 16 bases between.

The sample holds a few counts of this clone. The chain carries TRBV27 and TRBJ1-2; possible D gene TRBD1, 5 bases. CDR3 length equals 14 residues. Between the trimmed V and J ends, which lost 4 bases and 3 bases, there was a span of 12 bases. Per the germline V gene, CDR1 is MNHEY and CDR2 is SMNVEV (reference sequence). The CDR3 bases are TGTGCCAGCAGTTCTGGACAACCGTACTATGGCTACACCTTC. This encodes CASSSGQPYYGYTF.

This chain connects TRBV6-5 to TRBJ2-5; 7 positions match TRBD2. This CDR3 is built from 16 residues. The J segment lost 5 bases and the V segment lost 4 bases, leaving 13 bases of the junction unmatched. The germline gives CDR1 MNHEY, CDR2 SVGAGI. This CDR3 is CASSSPSGTLRETQYF. The CDR3 DNA is TGTGCCAGCAGTTCCCCTAGCGGAACCTTAAGGGAGACCCAGTACTTC.

The chain recombines TRBV7-6 with TRBJ1-1; D ambiguous. V was shortened by 5 bases and J by 2 bases, with 18 bases between the two germline ends. CDR1 SGHVS and CDR2 FNYEAQ come from the germline V gene. CDR3 size: 16 residues. In nucleotides, the CDR3 is TGTGCCAGCAGCCCCATGAGGGTCCCGGTTAACACTGAAGCTTTCTTT. Translation: CASSPMRVPVNTEAFF.

This clone was counted a few times. J is TRBJ2-3 and V is TRBV9; possibly TRBD2 for D (5 bases). Germline V lookup: CDR1 SGDLS, CDR2 YYNGEE. Between the trimmed V and J ends, which lost 4 bases and 1 base, there was a span of 16 bases. This CDR3 contains 16 residues. This CDR3 is CASSSKPDLRTDTQYF. The CDR3 DNA follows: TGTGCCAGCAGCTCAAAGCCGGACTTGCGCACAGATACGCAGTATTTT. The variable domain in full, with the rest retrieved from reference TRBV9 and TRBJ2-3, is DSGVTQTPKHLITATGQRVTLRCSPRSGDLSVYWYQQSLDQGLQFLIQYYNGEERAKGNILERFSAQQFPDLHSELNLSSLELGDSALYFCASSSKPDLRTDTQYFGPGTRLTVL.

This clone was seen a handful of times. The V and J genes are TRBV9 and TRBJ2-2; 10 nucleotides agree with TRBD2. The CDR3 is made up of 17 amino acids. Germline V gene sequence: CDR1 SGDLS, CDR2 YYNGEE. V was pared by 3 bases and J by 4 bases, with 9 bases of the junction left unmatched. The DNA of the CDR3 is TGTGCCAGCAGCGACCGAGCGGGGGGGCTGGGCACCGGGGAGCTGTTTTTT. Its translation: CASSDRAGGLGTGELFF. Combining the CDR3 with reference TRBV9 and TRBJ2-2 gives the whole variable domain DSGVTQTPKHLITATGQRVTLRCSPRSGDLSVYWYQQSLDQGLQFLIQYYNGEERAKGNILERFSAQQFPDLHSELNLSSLELGDSALYFCASSDRAGGLGTGELFFGEGSRLTVL.

This clone was observed a handful of times. The genes are TRBV5-5 and TRBJ2-1; 8 bases fit TRBD1. Germline lookup yields CDR1 SGHKS and CDR2 YYEKEE (reference sequence). With 4 bases clipped from V and 1 base from J, the junction kept 7 bases outside the gene matches. The CDR3 loop spans 16 amino acids. The DNA for the CDR3 is TGTGCCAGCAGCGCGATTACAGGGGGTTCCTACAATGAGCAGTTCTTC. It encodes CASSAITGGSYNEQFF.